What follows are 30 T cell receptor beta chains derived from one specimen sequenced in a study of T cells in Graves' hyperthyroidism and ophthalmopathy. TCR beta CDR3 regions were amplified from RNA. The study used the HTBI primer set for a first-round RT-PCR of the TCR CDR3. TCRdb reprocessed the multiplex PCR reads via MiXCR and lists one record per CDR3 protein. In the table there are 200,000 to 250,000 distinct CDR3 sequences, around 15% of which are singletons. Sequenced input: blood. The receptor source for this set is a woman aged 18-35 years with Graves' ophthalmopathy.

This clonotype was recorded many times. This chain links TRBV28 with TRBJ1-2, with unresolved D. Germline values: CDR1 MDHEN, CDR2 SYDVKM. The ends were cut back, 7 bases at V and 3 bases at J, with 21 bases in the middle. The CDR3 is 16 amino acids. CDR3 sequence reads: CASTPQWRSWDYGYTF. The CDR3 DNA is TGTGCCAGCACTCCCCAGTGGAGGTCATGGGACTATGGCTACACCTTC.

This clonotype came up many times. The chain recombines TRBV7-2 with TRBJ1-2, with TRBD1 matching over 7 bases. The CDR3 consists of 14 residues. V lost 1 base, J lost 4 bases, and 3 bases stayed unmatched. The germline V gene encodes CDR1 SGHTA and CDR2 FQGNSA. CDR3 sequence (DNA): TGTGCCAGCAGCTTAGACAGGGGCCCCTATGGCTACACCTTC. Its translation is CASSLDRGPYGYTF.

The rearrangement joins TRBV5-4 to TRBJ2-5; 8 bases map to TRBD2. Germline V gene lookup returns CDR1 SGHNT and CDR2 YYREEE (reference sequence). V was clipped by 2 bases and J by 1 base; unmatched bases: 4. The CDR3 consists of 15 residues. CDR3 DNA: TGTGCCAGCAGCTTCCGGCTAGCGGGCCAAGAGACCCAGTACTTC. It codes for CASSFRLAGQETQYF.

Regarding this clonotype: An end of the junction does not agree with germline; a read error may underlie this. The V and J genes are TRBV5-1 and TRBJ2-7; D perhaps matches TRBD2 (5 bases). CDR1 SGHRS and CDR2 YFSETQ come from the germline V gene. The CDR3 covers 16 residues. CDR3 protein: CASSLSLSEWRNEQYF. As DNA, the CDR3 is TGTGCCAGCAGCTTGTCGTTGTCTGAATGGAGGAATGAGCAGTACTTC.

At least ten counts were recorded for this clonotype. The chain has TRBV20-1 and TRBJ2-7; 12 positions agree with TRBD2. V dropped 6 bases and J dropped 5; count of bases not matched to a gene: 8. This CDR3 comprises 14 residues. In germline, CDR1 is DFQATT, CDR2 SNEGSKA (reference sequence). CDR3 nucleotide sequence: TGCAGTGCAATCAGGACTAGCGGGAAAAACGAGCAGTACTTC. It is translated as CSAIRTSGKNEQYF.

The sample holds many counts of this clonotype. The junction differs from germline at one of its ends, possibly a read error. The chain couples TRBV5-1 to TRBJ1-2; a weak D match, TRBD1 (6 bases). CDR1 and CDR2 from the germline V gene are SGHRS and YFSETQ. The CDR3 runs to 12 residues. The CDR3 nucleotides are TGTGCCAGCAGTTTGACAGGCTATGGCTACACCTTC. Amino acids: CASSLTGYGYTF.

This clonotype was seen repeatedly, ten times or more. CDR3 sequence: CASSRQAYSTDTQYF. The CDR3 DNA reads TGTGCCAGCAGTCGACAGGCTTATAGCACAGATACGCAGTATTTT. This rearrangement joins TRBV6-1 to TRBJ2-3, with D possibly being TRBD1 (6 bases). In germline, CDR1 is MNHNS, CDR2 SASEGT. The CDR3 runs 15 residues. V was clipped by 5 bases and J by 0 bases, with 12 bases between them.

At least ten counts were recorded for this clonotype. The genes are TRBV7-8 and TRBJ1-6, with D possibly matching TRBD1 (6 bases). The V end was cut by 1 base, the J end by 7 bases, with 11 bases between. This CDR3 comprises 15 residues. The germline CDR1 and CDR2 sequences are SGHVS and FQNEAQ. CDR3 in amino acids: CASSLGAGGNSPLHF. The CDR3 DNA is TGTGCCAGCAGCTTAGGGGCGGGGGGCAATTCACCCCTCCACTTT.

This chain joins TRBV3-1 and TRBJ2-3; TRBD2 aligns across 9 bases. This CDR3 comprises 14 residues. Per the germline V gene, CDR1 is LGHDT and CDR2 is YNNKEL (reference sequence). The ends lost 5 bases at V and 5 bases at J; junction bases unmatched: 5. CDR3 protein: CASSKGLAGDTQYF. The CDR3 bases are TGTGCCAGCAGCAAGGGACTAGCAGGAGATACGCAGTATTTT.

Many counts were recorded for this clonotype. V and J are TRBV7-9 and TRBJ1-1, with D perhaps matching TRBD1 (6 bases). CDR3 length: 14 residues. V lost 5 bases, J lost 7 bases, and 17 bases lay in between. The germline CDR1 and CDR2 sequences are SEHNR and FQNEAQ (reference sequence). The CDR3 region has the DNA TGTGCCAGCAGCCCCCCGGGGGCAGGGTATGAAGCTTTCTTT. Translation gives CASSPPGAGYEAFF.

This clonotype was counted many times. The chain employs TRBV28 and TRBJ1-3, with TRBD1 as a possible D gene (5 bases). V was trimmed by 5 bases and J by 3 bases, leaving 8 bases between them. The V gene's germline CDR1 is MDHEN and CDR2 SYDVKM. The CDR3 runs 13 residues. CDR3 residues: CASSLRVGNTIYF. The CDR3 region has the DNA TGTGCCAGCAGTCTCAGGGTTGGAAACACCATATATTTT. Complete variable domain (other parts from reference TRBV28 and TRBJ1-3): DVKVTQSSRYLVKRTGEKVFLECVQDMDHENMFWYRQDPGLGLRLIYFSYDVKMKEKGDIPEGYSVSREKKERFSLILESASTNQTSMYLCASSLRVGNTIYFGEGSWLTVV.

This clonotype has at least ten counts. For the CDR3, the DNA is TGCGCCAGCAGCCAAGACAGGGCATCACCCCTCCACTTT. Amino acid sequence: CASSQDRASPLHF. The chain links TRBV4-1 to TRBJ1-6, with D perhaps matching TRBD1 (5 bases). The CDR3 sequence is 13 residues long. Between the trimmed V and J ends, which lost 0 bases and 10 bases, there was a span of 7 bases. Germline V lookup: CDR1 MGHRA, CDR2 YSYEKL.

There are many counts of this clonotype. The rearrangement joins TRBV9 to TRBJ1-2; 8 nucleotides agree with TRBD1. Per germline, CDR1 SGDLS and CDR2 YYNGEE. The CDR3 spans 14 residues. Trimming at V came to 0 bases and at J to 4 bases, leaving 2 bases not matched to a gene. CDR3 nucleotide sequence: TGTGCCAGCAGCGTAGGGGACAGGAGCTATGGCTACACCTTC. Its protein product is CASSVGDRSYGYTF.

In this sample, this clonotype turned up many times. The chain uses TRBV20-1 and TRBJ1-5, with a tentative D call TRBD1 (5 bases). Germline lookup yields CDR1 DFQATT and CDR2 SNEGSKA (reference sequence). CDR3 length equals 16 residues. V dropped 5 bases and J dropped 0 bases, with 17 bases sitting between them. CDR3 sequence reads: CSAPRPGQLSNQPQHF. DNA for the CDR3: TGCAGTGCTCCCCGCCCGGGGCAGCTTAGCAATCAGCCCCAGCATTTT.

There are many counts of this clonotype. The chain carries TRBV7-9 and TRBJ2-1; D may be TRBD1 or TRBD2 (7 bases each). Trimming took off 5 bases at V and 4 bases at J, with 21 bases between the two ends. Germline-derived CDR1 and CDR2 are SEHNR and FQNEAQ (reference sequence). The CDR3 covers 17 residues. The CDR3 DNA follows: TGTGCCAGCAGCCCAGGGGGGGGCGGTCGAGGTTACAATGAGCAGTTCTTC. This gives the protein CASSPGGGGRGYNEQFF.

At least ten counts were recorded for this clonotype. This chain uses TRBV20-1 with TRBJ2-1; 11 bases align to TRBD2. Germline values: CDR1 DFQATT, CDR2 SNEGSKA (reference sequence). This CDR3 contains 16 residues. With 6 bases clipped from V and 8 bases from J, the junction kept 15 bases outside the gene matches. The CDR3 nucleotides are TGCAGTGCCATCTTTATTTCGGCTAGCGGGAGGTATGAGCAGTTCTTC. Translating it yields CSAIFISASGRYEQFF.

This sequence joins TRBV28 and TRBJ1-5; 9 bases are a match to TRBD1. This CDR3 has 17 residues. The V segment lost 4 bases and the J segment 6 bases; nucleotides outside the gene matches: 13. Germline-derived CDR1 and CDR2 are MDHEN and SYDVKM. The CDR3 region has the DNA TGTGCCAGCAGTTCTCTCGGGACAGGGAACGTCCCTCAGCCCCAGCATTTT. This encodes CASSSLGTGNVPQPQHF.

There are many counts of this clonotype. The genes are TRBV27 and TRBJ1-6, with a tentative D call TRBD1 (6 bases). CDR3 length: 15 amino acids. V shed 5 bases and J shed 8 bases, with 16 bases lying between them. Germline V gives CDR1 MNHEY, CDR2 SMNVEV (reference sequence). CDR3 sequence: CASSPRTDVYSPLHF. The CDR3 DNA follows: TGTGCCAGCAGTCCGAGGACAGACGTCTATTCACCCCTCCACTTT.

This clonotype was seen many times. The CDR3 here is CASSYHLGTTGTEAFF. The CDR3 nucleotides are TGTGCCAGCAGTTACCACTTGGGGACAACGGGTACTGAAGCTTTCTTT. The chain carries TRBV6-2 or TRBV6-3 and TRBJ1-1, with D perhaps TRBD1 (6 bases). Germline CDR1 is MNHEY and CDR2 is SVGEGT. The CDR3 spans 16 residues. The V and J ends lost 2 bases and 5 bases respectively, with 18 bases between them.

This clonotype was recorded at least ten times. Here the CDR3 reads CASSLAQGVDYGYTF. DNA for the CDR3: TGCGCCAGCAGCTTGGCACAGGGAGTCGACTATGGCTACACCTTC. This chain joins TRBV5-1 and TRBJ1-2, with D tentatively TRBD1 (6 bases). Trimming took 0 bases from V and 3 from J, leaving 12 bases between them. The CDR3 totals 15 residues. CDR1 and CDR2 (germline): SGHRS, YFSETQ.

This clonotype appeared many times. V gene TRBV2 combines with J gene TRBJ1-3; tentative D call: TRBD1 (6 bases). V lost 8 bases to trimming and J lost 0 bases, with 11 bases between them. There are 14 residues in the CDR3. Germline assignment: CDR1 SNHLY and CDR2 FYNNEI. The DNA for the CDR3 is TGTGCCAGCCGCCTGGACAGCTCTGGAAACACCATATATTTT. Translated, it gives CASRLDSSGNTIYF. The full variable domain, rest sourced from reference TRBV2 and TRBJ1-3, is EPEVTQTPSHQVTQMGQEVILRCVPISNHLYFYWYRQILGQKVEFLVSFYNNEISEKSEIFDDQFSVERPDGSNFTLKIRSTKLEDSAMYFCASRLDSSGNTIYFGEGSWLTVV.

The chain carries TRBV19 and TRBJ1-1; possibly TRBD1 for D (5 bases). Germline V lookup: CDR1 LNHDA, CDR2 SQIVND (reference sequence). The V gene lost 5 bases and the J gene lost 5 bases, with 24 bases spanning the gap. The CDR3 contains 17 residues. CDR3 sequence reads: CASSLDHPPGPRTEAFF. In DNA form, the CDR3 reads TGTGCCAGTAGTCTCGACCACCCCCCAGGGCCCCGGACTGAAGCTTTCTTT.

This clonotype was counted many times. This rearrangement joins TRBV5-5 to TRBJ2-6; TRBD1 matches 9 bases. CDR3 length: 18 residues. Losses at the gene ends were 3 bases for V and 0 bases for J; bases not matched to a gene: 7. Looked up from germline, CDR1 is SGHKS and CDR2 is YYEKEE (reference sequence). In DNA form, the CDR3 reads TGTGCCAGCAGCTGGGGACAGGGAGGCAGCTCTGGGGCCAACGTCCTGACTTTC. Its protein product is CASSWGQGGSSGANVLTF.

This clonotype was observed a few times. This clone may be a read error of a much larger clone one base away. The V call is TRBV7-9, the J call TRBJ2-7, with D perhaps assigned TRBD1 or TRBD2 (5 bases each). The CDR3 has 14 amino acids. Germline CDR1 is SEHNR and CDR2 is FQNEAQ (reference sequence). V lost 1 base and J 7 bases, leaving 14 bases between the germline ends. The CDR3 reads CASSLVGVHTEQYF. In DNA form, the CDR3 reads TGTGCCAGCAGCTTAGTGGGGGTTCACACGGAGCAGTACTTC. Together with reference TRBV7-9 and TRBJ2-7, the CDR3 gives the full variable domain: DTGVSQNPRHKITKRGQNVTFRCDPISEHNRLYWYRQTLGQGPEFLTYFQNEAQLEKSRLLSDRFSAERPKGSFSTLEIQRTEQGDSAMYLCASSLVGVHTEQYFGPGTRLTVT.

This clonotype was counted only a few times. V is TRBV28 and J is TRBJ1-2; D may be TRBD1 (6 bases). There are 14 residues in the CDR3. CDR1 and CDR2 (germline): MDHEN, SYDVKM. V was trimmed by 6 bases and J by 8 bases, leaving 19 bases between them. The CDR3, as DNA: TGTGCCAGCAGACTCCCGTACAGGGTGGGAGGCTACACCTTC. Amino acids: CASRLPYRVGGYTF.

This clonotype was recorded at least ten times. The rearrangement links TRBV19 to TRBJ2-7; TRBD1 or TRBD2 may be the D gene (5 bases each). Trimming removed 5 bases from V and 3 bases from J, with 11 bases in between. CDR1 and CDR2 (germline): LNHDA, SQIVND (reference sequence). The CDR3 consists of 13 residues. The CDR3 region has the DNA TGTGCCAGTAGTTACGGGGCCGACTACGAGCAGTACTTC. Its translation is CASSYGADYEQYF.

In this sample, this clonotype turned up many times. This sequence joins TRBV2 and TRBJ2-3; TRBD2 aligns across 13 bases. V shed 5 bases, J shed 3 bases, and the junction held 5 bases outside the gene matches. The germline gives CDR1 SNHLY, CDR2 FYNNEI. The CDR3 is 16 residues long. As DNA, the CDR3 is TGTGCCAGCAGTCCGTTGGGACTAGCGGGAACAGATACGCAGTATTTT. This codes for CASSPLGLAGTDTQYF.

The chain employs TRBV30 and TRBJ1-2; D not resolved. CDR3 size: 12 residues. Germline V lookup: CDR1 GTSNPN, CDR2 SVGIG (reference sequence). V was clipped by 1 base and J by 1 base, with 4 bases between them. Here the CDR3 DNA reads TGTGCCTGGAGTGCGGTTAACTATGGCTACACCTTC. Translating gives CAWSAVNYGYTF.

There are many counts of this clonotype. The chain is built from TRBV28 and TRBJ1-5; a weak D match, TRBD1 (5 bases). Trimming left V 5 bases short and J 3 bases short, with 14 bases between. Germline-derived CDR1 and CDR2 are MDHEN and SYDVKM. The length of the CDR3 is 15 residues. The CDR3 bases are TGTGCCAGCAGTGGGACGGCGAGGGACAATCAGCCCCAGCATTTT. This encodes CASSGTARDNQPQHF.

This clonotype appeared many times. The CDR3 here is CASSRPGTGYPEAFF. The CDR3 DNA is TGTGCCAGCAGCAGACCCGGTACAGGGTACCCTGAAGCTTTCTTT. The J gene is TRBJ1-1, the V gene TRBV6-2 or TRBV6-3, with D perhaps TRBD1 (6 bases). Trimming removed 6 bases at V and 6 bases at J, with 20 bases between. Looked up from germline, CDR1 is MNHEY and CDR2 is SVGEGT. The CDR3 is 15 residues long.